This T cell receptor (beta chain) was observed in a study of shared clonotypes between healthy human individuals. Study conclusions and caveats: It was anticipated that sequencing depth would influence how many clonotypes donors shared.

Splitting of CD4+ cells produced CD45RA+ naive and CD45RA-negative memory subsets. As to this clone: What it binds is not known.

Assay execution took place at the deep level. Assay: immunoSEQ multiplex PCR; the TCRdb copy retains only in-frame clones and omits some. This sample has about 710,000 clones, with approximately 77% found just once. This TCR was recovered from a woman aged 25 to 45 in good health. The sample was memory CD4+ T cells sorted from blood. Subset specified: CD45RA-negative fraction.

Here the CDR3 reads CASSLLQGHYEQYF. DNA of the CDR3: TGTGCCAGCAGCTTGTTGCAGGGGCACTACGAGCAGTACTTC. The chain joins TRBV11-2 to TRBJ2-7, with D tentatively TRBD1 (6 bases). Germline V lookup: CDR1 SGHAT, CDR2 FQNNGV. The CDR3 runs to 14 residues. V lost 3 bases and J lost 3, with 12 bases in between.